These T cell receptor beta chains were read from a single sample in a study of identical twins. MiXCR was run by TCRdb on the 5' RACE reads, yielding one entry per CDR3 protein. The sample consists of around 160,000 distinct CDR3 sequences, roughly 3.3% of them appearing once. The sequenced sample was memory T cells sorted from blood. Receptors originate from a man between 18 and 29 years old in good health. Both conserved end residues are part of each CDR3. D genes are given only for firm matches. Clone size is shown for a subset of rows, as once, few, many or a class of expanded clone.

abundance | j_gene | v_gene | d_gene | CDR3nt | CDR3aa
many | TRBJ2-5 | TRBV5-5 | TRBD2 | TGTGCCAGCAGCTGGGGGGGTCTTTGGGTAGGGCAAGAGACCCAGTACTTC | CASSWGGLWVGQETQYF
many | TRBJ2-6 | TRBV7-2 | NA | TGTGCCAGCGATCCAGGGGTGAGAACTGGGGCCAACGTCCTGACTTTC | CASDPGVRTGANVLTF
few | TRBJ1-1 | TRBV12-3/TRBV12-4 | TRBD1 | TGTGCCAGCACCCTGACAGGGGTTTTGCTTGAAGCTTTCTTT | CASTLTGVLLEAFF
many | TRBJ2-1 | TRBV4-1 | TRBD2 | TGCGCCAGCAGCCAAGATAGAGCGGGAGGGGATGAGCAGTTCTTC | CASSQDRAGGDEQFF
many | TRBJ2-1 | TRBV4-3 | NA | TGCGCCAGCAGCCGTGCAAGCTCCTACAATGAGCAGTTCTTC | CASSRASSYNEQFF
many | TRBJ2-7 | TRBV9 | TRBD1 | TGTGCCAGCAGCGTCCGGGACAGGGACGAGCAGTACTTC | CASSVRDRDEQYF
many | TRBJ2-5 | TRBV7-2 | NA | TGTGCCAGCAGCTTAGCTAGGGGTACGAAGACCCAGTACTTC | CASSLARGTKTQYF
many | TRBJ2-2 | TRBV5-1 | TRBD2 | TGCGCCAGCATACAGGGGATAGCGGGAGAATCCACCGGGGAGCTGTTTTTT | CASIQGIAGESTGELFF
many | TRBJ1-1 | TRBV4-1 | NA | TGCGCCAGCAGCCAAGAGGGGCTGCTGAACACTGAAGCTTTCTTT | CASSQEGLLNTEAFF
many | TRBJ2-7 | TRBV28 | TRBD1 | TGTGCCAGCAGGGGGTCGGACAGGTGGTCCTACGAGCAGTACTTC | CASRGSDRWSYEQYF
many | TRBJ2-1 | TRBV7-2 | TRBD2 | TGTGCCAGCACCCTTAGCGGGAGTCACTCCTACAATGAGCAGTTCTTC | CASTLSGSHSYNEQFF
many | TRBJ2-2 | TRBV7-9 | TRBD2 | TGTGCCAGCAGCATGACTCCGGGACTAGCGGGCGGGGAGCTGTTTTTT | CASSMTPGLAGGELFF
many | TRBJ1-5 | TRBV6-5 | NA | TGTGCCAGCAGTTATCCTCAGCATAGCAATCAGCCCCAGCATTTT | CASSYPQHSNQPQHF
many | TRBJ2-2 | TRBV10-3 | NA | TGTGCCATCAGTGAGTCGGTTTACCGGGGGACGGACGGGGAGCTGTTTTTT | CAISESVYRGTDGELFF
many | TRBJ2-5 | TRBV2 | NA | TGTGCCAGCAGGACCGGGGGGCGGGGAGAGACCCAGTACTTC | CASRTGGRGETQYF
many | TRBJ2-1 | TRBV5-1 | TRBD1 | TGCGCCAGCACTTACGGGACAGGGGGCAATGAGCAGTTCTTC | CASTYGTGGNEQFF
many | TRBJ1-6 | TRBV27 | NA | TGTGCCAGCAGTTTCTCTTCTTCACCCCTCCACTTT | CASSFSSSPLHF
NA | TRBJ1-2 | TRBV5-1 | NA | TGCGCCAGCAGCTTGGGGGCAGCCCTTCCTGGTGGCTACACCTTC | CASSLGAALPGGYTF
many | TRBJ1-6 | TRBV6-1 | NA | TGTGCCAGCATCGAGACTGAAGAAAATTCACCCCTCCACTTT | CASIETEENSPLHF
many | TRBJ1-1 | TRBV18 | TRBD1 | TGTGCCAGCTCACCACCCCTAGGACAGGGGAACACTGAAGCTTTCTTT | CASSPPLGQGNTEAFF
few | TRBJ1-5 | TRBV7-9 | NA | TGTGCCAGCAGCTCCCAGGGAGGGGTGAGCAATCAGCCCCAGCATTTT | CASSSQGGVSNQPQHF
many | TRBJ2-3 | TRBV12-5 | NA | TGTGCTAGTGGTTTGGTAGGGAGAGATACGCAGTATTTT | CASGLVGRDTQYF
many | TRBJ2-5 | TRBV9 | NA | TGTGCCAGCAGCGGGGGGGGGCCTGGAGAGACCCAGTACTTC | CASSGGGPGETQYF
few | TRBJ2-1 | TRBV18 | TRBD2 | TGTGCCAGCTCACCACCTCTTGGCAGCGGGGAATACAATGAGCAGTTCTTC | CASSPPLGSGEYNEQFF
many | TRBJ2-1 | TRBV24-1 | TRBD1 | TGTGCCACCAGTGACCGCAAACAGGGGAAATCCTACAATGAGCAGTTCTTC | CATSDRKQGKSYNEQFF
many | TRBJ1-4 | TRBV29-1 | NA | TGCAGCGTGCAAGGGCGGGCTAATGAAAAACTGTTTTTT | CSVQGRANEKLFF
many | TRBJ2-2 | TRBV12-5 | TRBD1 | TGTGCTAGTGGTTTAGGACAGGCATATACCGGGGAGCTGTTTTTT | CASGLGQAYTGELFF
many | TRBJ1-3 | TRBV7-8 | NA | TGTGCCAGCAGTGGGAGGACGCCCTCTGGAAACACCATATATTTT | CASSGRTPSGNTIYF
many | TRBJ2-5 | TRBV6-1 | NA | TGTGCCAGCAGCAACCAAGGACAGAGTGAAGAGACCCAGTACTTC | CASSNQGQSEETQYF
many | TRBJ2-1 | TRBV29-1 | NA | TGCAGCGTTGAGAACCATGAGCAGTTCTTC | CSVENHEQFF
many | TRBJ2-1 | TRBV12-3/TRBV12-4 | NA | TGTGCCAGCAGTTTAACCGGGAGAAGCTCCTACAATGAGCAGTTCTTC | CASSLTGRSSYNEQFF
many | TRBJ2-2 | TRBV29-1 | NA | TGCAGCGTTTATTTGAACACCGGGGAGCTGTTTTTT | CSVYLNTGELFF
many | TRBJ2-3 | TRBV29-1 | NA | TGCAGCGTTGAATTCAAGGGGGGGGCTTCAGATACGCAGTATTTT | CSVEFKGGASDTQYF
few | TRBJ2-2 | TRBV3-1 | NA | TGTGCCAGCAGCCCTCGGTCTGGCAGAACGACCGGGGAGCTGTTTTTT | CASSPRSGRTTGELFF
many | TRBJ2-3 | TRBV20-1 | TRBD2 | TGCAGTGCCCGACCCAGACTAGCGGTAACGAATACGCAGTATTTT | CSARPRLAVTNTQYF
many | TRBJ2-7 | TRBV25-1 | TRBD2 | TGTGCCAGCAGTCCCCTTTGGACTAGCGGAAATACCTACGAGCAGTACTTC | CASSPLWTSGNTYEQYF
many | TRBJ1-6 | TRBV20-1 | NA | TGCAGTGCGCAAGGAGCCGGGACCCCCAATTCACCCCTCCACTTT | CSAQGAGTPNSPLHF
many | TRBJ1-5 | TRBV7-8 | NA | TGTGCCAGCAGCTCCGTTCAAGGGAATCAGCCCCAGCATTTT | CASSSVQGNQPQHF
many | TRBJ2-7 | TRBV4-2 | NA | TGTGCCAGCAGCTACGGACTGAACTACGAGCAGTACTTC | CASSYGLNYEQYF
many | TRBJ2-5 | TRBV15 | NA | TGTGCCACCAGCAGAGACCCTAGCTCAGTAGAGACCCAGTACTTC | CATSRDPSSVETQYF
few | TRBJ2-1 | TRBV4-1 | NA | TGCGCCAGCAGCCAAGAATCCCGGCTCGTTGAGCAGTTCTTC | CASSQESRLVEQFF
many | TRBJ1-2 | TRBV19 | NA | TGTGCCAGTAACGGTAACTATGGCTACACCTTC | CASNGNYGYTF
many | TRBJ2-7 | TRBV28 | TRBD1 | TGTGCCAGCAGGATCGGACAGGGAACCTCCTACGAGCAGTACTTC | CASRIGQGTSYEQYF
many | TRBJ1-2 | TRBV7-9 | NA | TGTGCCAGCAGCTACCGACAGGTCCTGGGCTATGGCTACACCTTC | CASSYRQVLGYGYTF
few | TRBJ2-3 | TRBV6-1 | TRBD2 | TGTGCCAGCAGGCCCCCGGGACTAGCTACAGATACGCAGTATTTT | CASRPPGLATDTQYF
many | TRBJ2-5 | TRBV11-2 | NA | TGTGCCAGCAGCCCAGGCCCAAGAGAGACCCAGTACTTC | CASSPGPRETQYF
many | TRBJ2-5 | TRBV18 | TRBD1 | TGTGCCAGCTCACCCGGGACAGAGGGGACCCAGTACTTC | CASSPGTEGTQYF
many | TRBJ1-2 | TRBV7-2 | TRBD1 | TGTGCCAGCAGCTTTTTGACAGGGAACTATGGCTACACCTTC | CASSFLTGNYGYTF
many | TRBJ2-1 | TRBV5-6 | TRBD2 | TGTGCCACGGCGGCCGCAGGACTAGCGGATTACAATGAGCAGTTCTTC | CATAAAGLADYNEQFF
many | TRBJ2-5 | TRBV5-1 | TRBD1 | TGCGCCAGCAGTATTATTGGGACAGGCCAAGAGACCCAGTACTTC | CASSIIGTGQETQYF
few | TRBJ2-5 | TRBV18 | NA | TGTGCCAGCTCACCACGACTTGCCGAGGGAGAGACCCAGTACTTC | CASSPRLAEGETQYF